There are many counts of the clone carrying this T cell receptor beta chain. What it binds is not known. This CDR3 region has 14 residues. Germline trimming cut 2 bases from V and 0 bases from J; bases unmatched to any gene: 2. CDR1 and CDR2 from the germline V gene are SGHDT and YYEEEE. TCRdb redid the calling of the 5' RACE reads with MiXCR, one entry per CDR3 protein. The sample includes some 200,000 distinct CDR3 sequences, more than 5.5% of them seen just once. The data were obtained in a study of CD8 T cells in ankylosing spondylitis. Broader study findings: Ankylosing spondylitis blood appeared to be characterized by a TCR beta motif of fewer than ten highly homologous variants.

This receptor was identified in a male donor with ankylosing spondylitis. Input material: blood, either unsorted or a sorted T cell fraction (not recorded which). This chain uses TRBV5-6 with TRBJ2-7; TRBD2 matches 7 bases. Here the CDR3 DNA reads TGTGCCAGCAGCTTAAGGGACTACTCCTACGAGCAGTACTTC. As protein: CASSLRDYSYEQYF.